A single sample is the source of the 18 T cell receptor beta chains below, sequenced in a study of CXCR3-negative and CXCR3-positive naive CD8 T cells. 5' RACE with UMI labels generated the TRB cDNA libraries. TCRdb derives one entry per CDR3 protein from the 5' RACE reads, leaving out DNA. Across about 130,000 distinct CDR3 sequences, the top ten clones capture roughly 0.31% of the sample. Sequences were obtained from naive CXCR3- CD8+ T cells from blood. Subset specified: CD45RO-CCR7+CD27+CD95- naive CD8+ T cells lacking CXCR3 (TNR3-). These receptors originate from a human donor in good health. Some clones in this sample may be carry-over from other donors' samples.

CDR3 amino acids: CASSISPSSNEQYF. V is TRBV19 and J is TRBJ2-7; TCRdb lists TRBD2, though no DNA is available to test this call. This CDR3 has 14 residues. From germline, CDR1 is LNHDA and CDR2 SQIVND (reference sequence).

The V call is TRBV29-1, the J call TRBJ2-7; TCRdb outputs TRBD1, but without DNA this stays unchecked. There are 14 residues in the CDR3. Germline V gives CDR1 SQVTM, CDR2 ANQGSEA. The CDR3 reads CSVEPGQGIYEQYF.

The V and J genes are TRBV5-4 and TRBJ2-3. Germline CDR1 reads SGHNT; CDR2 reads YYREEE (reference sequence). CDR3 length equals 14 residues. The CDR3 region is CASSLGPPTDTQYF.

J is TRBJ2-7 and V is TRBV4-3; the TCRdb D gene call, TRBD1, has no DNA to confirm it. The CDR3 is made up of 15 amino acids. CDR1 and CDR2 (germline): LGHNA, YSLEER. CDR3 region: CASSLHRLQAYEQYF.

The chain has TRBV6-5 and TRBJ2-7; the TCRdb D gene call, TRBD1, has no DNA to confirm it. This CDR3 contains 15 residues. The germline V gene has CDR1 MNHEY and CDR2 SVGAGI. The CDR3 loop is CASSFSGQDHYEQYF.

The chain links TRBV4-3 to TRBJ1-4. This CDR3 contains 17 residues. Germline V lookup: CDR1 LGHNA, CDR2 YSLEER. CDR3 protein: CASSQAPWSAIDEKLFF.

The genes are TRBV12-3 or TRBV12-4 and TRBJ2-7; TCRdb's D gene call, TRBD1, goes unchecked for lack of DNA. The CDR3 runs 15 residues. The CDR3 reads CASITSGTGGGEQYF.

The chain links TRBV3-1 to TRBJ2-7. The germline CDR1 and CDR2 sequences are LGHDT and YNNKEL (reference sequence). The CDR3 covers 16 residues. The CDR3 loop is CASSPGSFSGAYEQYF.

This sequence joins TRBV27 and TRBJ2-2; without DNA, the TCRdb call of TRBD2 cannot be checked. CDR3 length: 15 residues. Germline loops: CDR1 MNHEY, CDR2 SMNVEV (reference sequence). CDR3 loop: CATSMRTSGTGELFF.

This CDR3 is CASSFRGASNQPQHF. The V call is TRBV28, the J call TRBJ1-5; the D call from TCRdb, TRBD1, cannot be confirmed without DNA. This CDR3 comprises 15 residues. Germline loops: CDR1 MDHEN, CDR2 SYDVKM.

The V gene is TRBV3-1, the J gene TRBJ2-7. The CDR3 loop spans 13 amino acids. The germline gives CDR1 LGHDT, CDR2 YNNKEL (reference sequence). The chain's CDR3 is CASSQDDNYEQYF.

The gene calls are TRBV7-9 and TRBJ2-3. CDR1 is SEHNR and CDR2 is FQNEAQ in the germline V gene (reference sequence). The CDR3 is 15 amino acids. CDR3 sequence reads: CASSLEDVGSDTQYF.

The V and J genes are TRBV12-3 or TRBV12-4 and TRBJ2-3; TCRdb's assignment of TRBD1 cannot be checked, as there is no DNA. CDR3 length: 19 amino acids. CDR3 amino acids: CASTIPGQVVESSTDTQYF.

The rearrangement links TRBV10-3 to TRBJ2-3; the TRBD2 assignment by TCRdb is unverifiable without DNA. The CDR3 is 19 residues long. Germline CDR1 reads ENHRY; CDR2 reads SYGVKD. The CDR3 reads CAIGVTGTSGRLRTDTQYF.

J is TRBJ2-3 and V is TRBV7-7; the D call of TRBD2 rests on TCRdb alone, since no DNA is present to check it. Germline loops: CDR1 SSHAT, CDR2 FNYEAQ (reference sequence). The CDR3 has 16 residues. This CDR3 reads CASSLEVAGVSQAQYF.

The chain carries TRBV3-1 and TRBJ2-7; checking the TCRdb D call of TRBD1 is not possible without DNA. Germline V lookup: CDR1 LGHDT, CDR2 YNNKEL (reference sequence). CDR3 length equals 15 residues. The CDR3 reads CASSQLPGTGNEQYF.

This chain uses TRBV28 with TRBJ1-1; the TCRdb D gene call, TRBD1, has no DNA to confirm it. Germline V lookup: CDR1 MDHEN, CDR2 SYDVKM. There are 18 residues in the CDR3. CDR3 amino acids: CASSPPSGRGVMNTEAFF.

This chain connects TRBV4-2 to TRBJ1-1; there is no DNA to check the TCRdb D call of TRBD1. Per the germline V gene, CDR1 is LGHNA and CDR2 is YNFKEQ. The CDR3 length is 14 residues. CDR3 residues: CASSPTGVVTEAFF.